This record looks at one TCR beta chain sequence and its context. The germline V gene has CDR1 DFQATT and CDR2 SNEGSKA (reference sequence). CDR3 length equals 11 residues. This table comes from immunoSEQ multiplex PCR, and its TCRdb copy is limited to in-frame clones, with some not included. The sample carries 140,000 to 150,000 clones, about 87% recorded once. The record originates from a study of blood T cell repertoires in COVID-19. At the level of the study: Both acute and convalescent COVID-19 samples were obtained from the United States, Italy and Spain. T cells, B-cell-depleted T cells, or PBMCs provided the cDNA or gDNA that served as material.

The source material was peripheral blood. This sequence joins TRBV20-1 and TRBJ1-2, with D hard to call. The sequence derives from a man aged 50 or older who had recovered from COVID-19. CDR3 in amino acids: CSGYTGYGYTF. CDR3 nucleotides: TGCAGCGGGTATACGGGCTATGGCTACACCTTC.